This passage covers 15 T cell receptor beta chains from one sample sequenced in a study of blood T cell repertoires in COVID-19. Profiled with immunoSEQ multiplex PCR; TCRdb holds only in-frame clones, not every one. The profile shows more than 250,000 clones, 70% to 90% of them singletons. Source material: PBMCs or T cells enriched from blood (not recorded which). These receptors all stem from a woman aged 30 to 39 who had recovered from COVID-19.

V and J are TRBV2 and TRBJ1-2; 9 bases fit TRBD1. The CDR3 runs to 15 residues. The germline gives CDR1 SNHLY, CDR2 FYNNEI. J lost 5 bases, V lost 8 bases, and 12 bases had no gene match. This CDR3 is CASQGLTGGNYGYTF. The CDR3, as DNA: TGTGCCAGCCAGGGATTAACAGGGGGCAATTATGGCTACACCTTC.

There are a few counts of this clone. The V gene is TRBV12-3 or TRBV12-4, the J gene TRBJ1-2; 8 nucleotides match TRBD1. Germline trimming cut 6 bases from V and 9 bases from J; bases unmatched to any gene: 6. The CDR3 is 12 residues long. CDR3 coding DNA: TGTGCCAGCAGAGACAGGGGCTCGAGCTACACCTTC. As protein: CASRDRGSSYTF.

Only one count was recorded for this clone. The J gene is TRBJ2-6, the V gene TRBV12-1; the D segment call TRBD1 is taken from the table without a DNA check. TRBV12-1 represents a pseudogene. CDR3 length: 17 residues. Here the CDR3 reads CASSSVHTGSGANVLTF. CDR3 coding DNA: TGTGCCAGCAGCTCCGTACACACAGGGTCTGGGGCCAACGTCCTGACTTTC.

The V and J genes are TRBV9 and TRBJ2-2; 7 bases match TRBD1. The CDR3 contains 18 residues. CDR1 and CDR2 from the germline V gene are SGDLS and YYNGEE. J gave up 0 bases and V 4 bases, and 12 bases lay outside the gene matches. DNA for the CDR3: TGTGCCAGCAGCTTCCGGGACAGTAACCCAACGAACACCGGGGAGCTGTTTTTT. Translating it yields CASSFRDSNPTNTGELFF.

This CDR3 is CASSLTEAEAFF. CDR3 DNA sequence: TGTGCCAGCAGCCTTACAGAAGCCGAAGCTTTCTTT. J is TRBJ1-1 and V is TRBV3-1 (or the pseudogene TRBV3-2); D gene ambiguous. From germline, CDR1 is LGHDT and CDR2 YNNKEL (reference sequence). This CDR3 contains 12 residues. The V and J ends lost 4 bases and 8 bases respectively, with 11 bases between them.

The genes are TRBV11-2 and TRBJ2-1, with 9 bases lining up with TRBD1. V shed 2 bases and J 6 bases; nucleotides not matched to a gene: 17. The CDR3 has 19 residues. From germline, CDR1 is SGHAT and CDR2 FQNNGV. The CDR3 sequence: CASSLQPGQGAIRSNEQFF. The CDR3 DNA follows: TGTGCCAGCAGCTTACAACCGGGACAGGGTGCGATACGGAGCAATGAGCAGTTCTTC.

This clone has at least ten counts. The genes are TRBV5-1 and TRBJ1-2; TRBD1 agrees at 7 bases. The CDR3 sequence is 15 residues long. In germline, CDR1 is SGHRS, CDR2 YFSETQ. The J segment lost 6 bases and the V segment lost 5 bases, leaving 13 bases of the junction unmatched. The CDR3 protein is CASRSTAGGRNGYTF. The CDR3 DNA follows: TGCGCCAGCAGAAGCACGGCAGGGGGTCGGAATGGCTACACCTTC.

This rearrangement joins TRBV14 to TRBJ2-7; weak D call: TRBD1 (5 bases). This CDR3 contains 13 residues. The germline gives CDR1 SGHDN, CDR2 FVKESK. V was pared by 1 base and J by 6 bases, with 10 bases between. This chain's CDR3 is CASSQVQGGEQYF. The CDR3 nucleotides read TGTGCCAGCAGCCAAGTTCAGGGTGGCGAGCAGTACTTC.

The CDR3 bases are TGTGCCAGCAGCTTGGGGTTGACAGGGGCAGGAAACATTCAGTACTTC. Protein sequence: CASSLGLTGAGNIQYF. The V gene is TRBV7-2, the J gene TRBJ2-4; the match to TRBD1 covers 8 bases. Germline V gene lookup returns CDR1 SGHTA and CDR2 FQGNSA. The V segment lost 3 bases and the J segment 6 bases; nucleotides outside the gene matches: 10. The CDR3 runs 16 residues.

The CDR3 DNA reads as TGTGCCAGCAGCTTAAACAGGAACCCTGAATTGGCTTTCTTT. Its translation is CASSLNRNPELAFF. This chain uses TRBV7-6 with TRBJ1-1; the D gene is possibly TRBD1 (5 bases). V lost 2 bases and J 11 bases, leaving 18 bases between the germline ends. The CDR3 sequence is 14 residues long. Germline loops: CDR1 SGHVS, CDR2 FNYEAQ.

The V and J genes are TRBV12-5 and TRBJ2-7; maybe TRBD1 (5 bases). Per the germline V gene, CDR1 is LGHNT and CDR2 is FRNRAP. V dropped 1 base and J dropped 0 bases, with 10 bases sitting between them. The CDR3 is 15 amino acids. Written as DNA, the CDR3 is TGTGCTAGTGGTTTGGGTGACAGAAGCTCCTACGAGCAGTACTTC. It specifies CASGLGDRSSYEQYF.

V usage is TRBV4-1 and J usage is TRBJ1-2; D gene unclear. V was clipped by 0 bases and J by 6 bases, with 14 bases between them. The CDR3 totals 15 residues. The germline V gene encodes CDR1 MGHRA and CDR2 YSYEKL. The chain's CDR3 is CASSQEARYFDGYTF. The DNA of the CDR3 is TGCGCCAGCAGCCAAGAAGCGCGGTACTTCGATGGCTACACCTTC.

CDR3 sequence (DNA): TGTGCCAGTAGCGACCACACACGACTAAACACCATATATTTT. Protein sequence: CASSDHTRLNTIYF. The gene calls are TRBV19 and TRBJ1-3; D not resolved. Germline V CDR1 and CDR2: LNHDA, SQIVND (reference sequence). There are 14 residues in the CDR3. Trimming pared 6 bases from V and 6 bases from J, leaving 15 bases between.

J is TRBJ2-5 and V is TRBV11-2; D call uncertain. The CDR3 spans 13 residues. V lost 1 base, J lost 5 bases, and 8 bases lay in between. Germline V gene data show CDR1 as SGHAT and CDR2 as FQNNGV. CDR3 DNA: TGTGCCAGCAGCTTAGGAGAGGTCGAGACCCAGTACTTC. Translated: CASSLGEVETQYF.

The V gene is TRBV12-5, the J gene TRBJ2-1, with D possibly being TRBD1 (5 bases). Germline CDR1 reads LGHNT; CDR2 reads FRNRAP. This CDR3 is 12 amino acids long. Trimming took 6 bases from V and 3 from J, leaving 6 bases between them. The CDR3 region has the DNA TGTGCTAGTGGAACAGGCTACAATGAGCAGTTCTTC. Translation: CASGTGYNEQFF.